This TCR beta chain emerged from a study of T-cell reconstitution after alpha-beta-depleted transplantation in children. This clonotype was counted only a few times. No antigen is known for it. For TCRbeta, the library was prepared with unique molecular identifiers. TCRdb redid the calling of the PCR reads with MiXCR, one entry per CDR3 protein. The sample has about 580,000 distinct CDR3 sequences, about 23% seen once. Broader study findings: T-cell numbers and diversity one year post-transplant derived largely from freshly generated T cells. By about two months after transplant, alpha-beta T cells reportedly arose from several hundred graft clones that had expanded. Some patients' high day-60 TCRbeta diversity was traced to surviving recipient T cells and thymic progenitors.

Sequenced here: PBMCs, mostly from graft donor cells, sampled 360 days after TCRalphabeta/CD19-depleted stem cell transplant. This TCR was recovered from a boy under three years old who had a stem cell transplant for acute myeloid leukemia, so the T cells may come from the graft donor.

CDR3 coding DNA: TGCAGCGTTTCCGGACGGGCCTCGGATGGCTACACCTTC. This encodes CSVSGRASDGYTF. V usage is TRBV29-1 and J usage is TRBJ1-2; D call uncertain. CDR1 SQVTM and CDR2 ANQGSEA come from the germline V gene. The V end was cut by 5 bases, the J end by 6 bases, with 16 bases between. The CDR3 is made up of 13 amino acids.